This T cell receptor (beta chain) appears in the sequencing data of a study of T cells after yellow fever vaccination (dated by TCRdb to the late 2010s). At the level of the whole study: Libraries from fractions with low cell numbers were prepared with the SMART-Seq v4 Ultra Low Input RNA kit. The cohort comprised two healthy male donors, one aged 18 to 29 and one aged 30 to 40 years. To follow T-cell clones before and after both primary and booster YFV17D yellow fever vaccination, bulk TCR alpha and beta repertoires underwent longitudinal sequencing. Blood was collected at multiple timepoints before and after primary and secondary immunization, and bulk PBMC replicates and cell subsets were isolated.

TCR cDNA was synthesized by 5'RACE template switching, through which a universal primer site and unique molecular identifiers were introduced. Priming of cDNA synthesis was performed from both the TCR alpha and TCR beta constant segments. Two PCR steps were used to amplify libraries, with sample barcodes and sequencing adapters being added in the second step. Sequencing of libraries was performed on Illumina HiSeq 2500 (2x100 bp) or NovaSeq (2x150 bp). In the original analysis: Reads were demultiplexed and collapsed into UMI consensus sequences with MIGEC, and V(D)J alignment was performed with MiXCR. Using edgeR on replicate PBMC samples, clonotypes were called vaccine-responding if FDR was below 0.01 and the log2 fold change was above 5 up to day 15. Each bulk clonotype received a CD4 or CD8 identity based on whether the sequenced CD4 or CD8 repertoire contained that clonotype at higher abundance. The public reads were reanalyzed by TCRdb: fastp trimming at Q25, MiXCR alignment, in-frame beta chains only. Duplicate CDR3 protein sequences are folded into a single record with the most common DNA and genes. None of the V and J calls come from the authors' own analysis; TCRdb made them. Present in this sample are about 360,000 distinct CDR3 sequences, approximately 6% of which were seen just once. About 15% of the sample comes from the top ten.

This clonotype was counted many times. Its target antigen remains unknown. Base qualities are not provided; no much larger clone lies one nucleotide away. The sample's treatment or condition label is to be understood as: live attenuated yellow fever vaccine strain. At each blood-draw timepoint, two biological replicates of bulk PBMCs were collected. A standard Ficoll-Paque protocol was used to isolate PBMCs from peripheral blood. TriZol was used to extract RNA from bulk PBMCs, from CD4 and CD8 fractions, and from dextramer-positive and dextramer-negative fractions. V loses 1 base, J loses 2 bases, and the germline ends lie 9 bases apart. The germline V gene encodes CDR1 SGHRS and CDR2 YFSETQ. The CDR3, from cysteine to phenylalanine, totals 14 residues. Only the CDR3 region is kept as DNA, spanning 42 bases read in frame from base 1. Summary of the overall study and its limitations: A small fraction of clonotypes showed up in both the CD4 and CD8 compartments, probably as a result of convergent recombination. After the booster, most of the clones that had expanded following primary vaccination were detected again (96% of CD4 and 80% to 90% of CD8), which suggests that memory was broadly maintained. The study included only a couple of donors, which limits how far the findings can be generalized. The secondary T-cell response was weaker than the primary response but faster, peaking on day 5 instead of day 15. Computational filtering was required because FACS-sorted repertoires could contain abundant contaminating clonotypes from the bulk population.

The source was PBMCs, collected 5 days after the yellow fever booster vaccination. The chain is made from TRBV5-1 and TRBJ2-5; no D gene is confidently identified. This TCR was sampled from a man under 40 who received the YFV17D yellow fever vaccine. The DNA sequence is TGCGCCAGCAGCTTGCGGACCACTCAAGAGACCCAGTACTTC. This gives the protein CASSLRTTQETQYF.